This T cell receptor (beta chain) was recovered during a study of blood T cell repertoires in COVID-19. Across the study: PBMCs, B-cell-depleted T cells, or T cells were the source of the cDNA or gDNA that made up the material.

V was clipped by 3 bases and J by 5 bases; unmatched bases: 9. The CDR3 has 16 residues. The germline gives CDR1 MGHRA, CDR2 YSYEKL. The method was immunoSEQ multiplex PCR; TCRdb's version includes in-frame clones alone and lacks a portion of them. In the table there are roughly 410,000 clones, roughly 90% of which are singletons. This receptor was obtained from a man aged 40-55 years with acute or convalescent COVID-19. The chain combines TRBV4-1 with TRBJ2-5; 10 nucleotides agree with TRBD1. Sequencing was done on a sample of peripheral blood. CDR3 coding DNA: TGCGCCAGCAGCCAGCTCGGGACAGGGGCTTCCGAGACCCAGTACTTC. It yields the protein CASSQLGTGASETQYF.